Listed below are T cell receptor beta chains from one sample, sequenced in a study of low-dose radiotherapy and immunotherapy resistance in tumors. Each CDR3 protein gets one entry after TCRdb re-called the reads with MiXCR. The sample has under 90,000 distinct CDR3 sequences, 15% to 20% seen once. This specimen was PBMCs, taken before treatment. All receptors derive from a male donor with prostate cancer. Both conserved end residues are part of each CDR3. D genes are given only for firm matches. Rows may omit the clone size; those that give it use once, few, many or a size class.

j_call: TRBJ2-1
v_call: TRBV20-1
clone_size: NA
d_call: NA
cdr3_nt: TGCAGTGCCCTCCGGAACTACAATGAGCAGTTCTTC
cdr3_aa: CSALRNYNEQFF

j_call: TRBJ2-2
v_call: TRBV2
clone_size: many
d_call: NA
cdr3_nt: TGTGCCAGCAGTCGCCTCGGGGTGACCGGGGAGCTGTTTTTT
cdr3_aa: CASSRLGVTGELFF

j_call: TRBJ2-1
v_call: TRBV4-1
clone_size: NA
d_call: NA
cdr3_nt: TGCGCCAGCAGCCGAAGCGGTTCAATGGACAATGAGCAGTTCTTC
cdr3_aa: CASSRSGSMDNEQFF

j_call: TRBJ2-2
v_call: TRBV30
clone_size: NA
d_call: NA
cdr3_nt: NA
cdr3_aa: CAWNWGTGELFFF

j_call: TRBJ2-7
v_call: TRBV27
clone_size: NA
d_call: NA
cdr3_nt: TGTGCCAGCAGTTTGGCCCCCCGGGGCCCCTACGAGCAGTACTTC
cdr3_aa: CASSLAPRGPYEQYF

j_call: TRBJ1-5
v_call: TRBV15
clone_size: many
d_call: NA
cdr3_nt: TGTGCCACCAGCAGAGATCGTCCGTTGGGGCAGCCCCAGCATTTT
cdr3_aa: CATSRDRPLGQPQHF

j_call: TRBJ2-2
v_call: TRBV7-9
clone_size: many
d_call: NA
cdr3_nt: TGTGCCAGGACACTTGCGAACACCGGGGAGCTGTTTTTT
cdr3_aa: CARTLANTGELFF

j_call: TRBJ2-5
v_call: TRBV19
clone_size: many
d_call: NA
cdr3_nt: TGTGCCAGTAGTCCGGGACTGCTTGGGGAGACCCAGTACTTC
cdr3_aa: CASSPGLLGETQYF

j_call: TRBJ2-1
v_call: TRBV25-1
clone_size: NA
d_call: NA
cdr3_nt: TGTGCCAGCAGTGAATGGGGGGGGGGGCCGCACAATGAGCAGTTCTTC
cdr3_aa: CASSEWGGGPHNEQFF

j_call: TRBJ1-2
v_call: TRBV7-2
clone_size: many
d_call: NA
cdr3_nt: TGTGCCAGCAGCTTACAGGGGCCTGGACTTGGCTACACCTTC
cdr3_aa: CASSLQGPGLGYTF

j_call: TRBJ1-1
v_call: TRBV11-2
clone_size: NA
d_call: TRBD1
cdr3_nt: TGTGCCAGCATCCTAGGGGGCTCGAAGACTGAAGCTTTCTTT
cdr3_aa: CASILGGSKTEAFF

j_call: TRBJ2-1
v_call: TRBV14
clone_size: NA
d_call: TRBD1
cdr3_nt: TGTGCCAGCAGCCAAGTCGGGACAGGTCAAATTGAGCAGTTCTTC
cdr3_aa: CASSQVGTGQIEQFF

j_call: TRBJ1-4
v_call: TRBV7-8
clone_size: many
d_call: NA
cdr3_nt: TGTGCCAGCAGCCCTGAATGGGGTGGGAAACTGTTTTTT
cdr3_aa: CASSPEWGGKLFF